The 5 T cell receptor beta chains listed next were all sequenced from one sample in a study of cytomegalovirus exposure and HLA in healthy donors (dated by TCRdb to 2017 to 2019). The library came from the immunoSEQ multiplex PCR assay. TCRdb carries this immuneACCESS record with in-frame sequences only. Its versions omit some clonotypes, under half of them owing to an unresolved V gene in the studies checked, with the rest unexplained. Present in this sample are about 130,000 clones, 94% of which were seen just once. Approximately 1.2% of the sample is held by the ten biggest clonotypes. Sequencing was carried out using PBMCs. Source of these receptors: a woman younger than 30 in good health and CMV-seronegative.

This chain links TRBV9 with TRBJ2-2; 7 bases agree with TRBD1. Germline trimming cut 0 bases from V and 5 bases from J; bases unmatched to any gene: 7. Germline CDR1 SGDLS, CDR2 YYNGEE. The CDR3 runs 16 residues. The CDR3 here is CASSVGRGGATGELFF. The CDR3 nucleotides read TGTGCCAGCAGCGTAGGGAGAGGGGGCGCAACCGGGGAGCTGTTTTTT.

The V gene is TRBV2, the J gene TRBJ1-2, with 9 bases aligning to TRBD1. Trimming cost V 4 bases and J 2 bases; bases outside gene matches: 11. Germline V gene data show CDR1 as SNHLY and CDR2 as FYNNEI. This CDR3 region has 17 residues. CDR3 protein: CASSGEGQGSWNYGYTF. The CDR3 nucleotides are TGTGCCAGCAGTGGGGAGGGACAGGGATCGTGGAACTATGGCTACACCTTC.

The chain links TRBV28 to TRBJ2-1, with 11 bases lining up with TRBD2. Germline V gene data show CDR1 as MDHEN and CDR2 as SYDVKM. The junction had 16 bases not matched to a gene; V was cut back by 6 bases and J by 6 bases. This CDR3 comprises 18 residues. Written as DNA, the CDR3 is TGTGCCAGCAGCGTTCCTTCTCCGACTAGCGGGATCACCAATGAGCAGTTCTTC. Residues: CASSVPSPTSGITNEQFF.

The chain has TRBV11-2 and TRBJ2-2; a weak D match, TRBD2 (6 bases). This CDR3 is 16 amino acids long. Germline-derived CDR1 and CDR2 are SGHAT and FQNNGV. V shed 4 bases and J shed 3 bases, with 15 bases lying between them. The CDR3 here is CASSSPLADHTGELFF. CDR3 DNA sequence: TGTGCCAGCAGCTCCCCCTTAGCGGATCACACCGGGGAGCTGTTTTTT. Based on the CDR3 plus reference TRBV11-2 and TRBJ2-2, the full variable domain is EAGVAQSPRYKIIEKRQSVAFWCNPISGHATLYWYQQILGQGPKLLIQFQNNGVVDDSQLPKDRFSAERLKGVDSTLKIQPAKLEDSAVYLCASSSPLADHTGELFFGEGSRLTVL.

The chain combines TRBV5-1 with TRBJ2-7; maybe TRBD2 (5 bases). The CDR3 sequence is 15 residues long. Trimming shortened V by 4 bases and J by 2 bases, and 16 bases separated the two germline ends. Germline CDR1 SGHRS, CDR2 YFSETQ. In nucleotides, the CDR3 is TGCGCCAGCAGCGCCTTGGAGTCGGGGACCTACGAGCAGTACTTC. Amino acids: CASSALESGTYEQYF. Full variable domain (rest looked up from reference TRBV5-1 and TRBJ2-7): KAGVTQTPRYLIKTRGQQVTLSCSPISGHRSVSWYQQTPGQGLQFLFEYFSETQRNKGNFPGRFSGRQFSNSRSEMNVSTLELGDSALYLCASSALESGTYEQYFGPGTRLTVT.